Presented here are 22 T cell receptor beta chains from one specimen sequenced in a study of T-cell memory formation after mild COVID-19 (dated by TCRdb to about 2021). Library preparation was by 5' RACE. Sequenced using an Illumina NovaSeq 6000. In-frame beta chains were kept once TCRdb had trimmed the public reads at Q25 with fastp and called clones with MiXCR. Rows merge per CDR3 protein into single entries with the most common DNA and genes. Recorded for this sample are about half a million distinct CDR3 sequences; 15% to 20% of them occurred a single time. Of the sample, 9% to 15% falls within the top ten clones. Sequencing input: PBMCs or a T cell subset sorted from them (not recorded which). These receptors came from an adult woman who had mild COVID-19 (a few samples of this study predate the infection). The sample titles of this study are shuffled in the database, so cell type and time point are left out; the donor was told from shared clones.

The rearrangement joins TRBV21-1 to TRBJ1-5; no check of the table's D call, TRBD1, against the DNA was made. TRBV21-1 is tagged as a pseudogene. This CDR3 region has 15 residues. The CDR3 region has the DNA TGTGCCAGCAGCAAACGGGGTGCTCCGGGACAGCCCCAGCATTTT. This sequence encodes CASSKRGAPGQPQHF.

This clonotype was observed a few times. The chain employs TRBV7-9 and TRBJ2-7; the D gene is possibly TRBD2 (5 bases). V was shortened by 5 bases and J by 6 bases, with 20 bases between the two germline ends. Germline V lookup: CDR1 SEHNR, CDR2 FQNEAQ (reference sequence). The CDR3 covers 15 residues. The CDR3 region is CASSPTATRPLEQYF. The CDR3 region has the DNA TGTGCCAGCAGCCCCACCGCCACTAGACCCCTCGAGCAGTACTTC.

A few counts support this clonotype. This rearrangement joins TRBV5-5 to TRBJ2-7; maybe TRBD1 (5 bases). Germline assignment: CDR1 SGHKS and CDR2 YYEKEE (reference sequence). The CDR3 extends over 13 amino acids. Trimming removed 3 bases from V and 3 bases from J, with 10 bases in between. CDR3 nucleotide sequence: TGTGCCAGCAGCTCACTGACAGACTACGAGCAGTACTTC. Its translation: CASSSLTDYEQYF.

The chain employs TRBV7-2 and TRBJ2-1; D remains ambiguous. CDR3 length equals 14 residues. The V end lost 3 bases, the J end lost 7 bases, and 13 bases lay between the germline ends. From germline, CDR1 is SGHTA and CDR2 FQGNSA. The CDR3 region is CASSLLPPTNEQFF. CDR3 coding DNA: TGTGCCAGCAGCTTGCTCCCTCCGACGAATGAGCAGTTCTTC.

This clonotype has only a few counts. This sequence joins TRBV4-2 and TRBJ1-2; weak D call: TRBD1 (5 bases). The CDR3 covers 17 residues. Between the trimmed V and J ends, which lost 0 bases and 4 bases, there was a span of 18 bases. Germline loops: CDR1 LGHNA, CDR2 YNFKEQ. The CDR3 DNA sequence: TGTGCCAGCAGCCAAGAAGGACAAAGGGGATCAGGCTATGGCTACACCTTC. It translates to CASSQEGQRGSGYGYTF.

The chain couples TRBV18 to TRBJ2-1, with 12 bases identical to TRBD2. The CDR3 is made up of 17 amino acids. Losses at the gene ends were 4 bases for V and 0 bases for J; bases not matched to a gene: 4. Germline CDR1 KGHSH, CDR2 LQKENI. The CDR3 DNA follows: TGTGCCAGCTCACTCTGGACTAGCGGGAACTCCTACAATGAGCAGTTCTTC. It is translated as CASSLWTSGNSYNEQFF.

This clonotype was recorded a few times. The chain has TRBV18 and TRBJ1-2, with D unresolved. Germline V gene lookup returns CDR1 KGHSH and CDR2 LQKENI. The CDR3 has 18 amino acids. V was clipped by 1 base and J by 0 bases, with 18 bases between them. CDR3 protein: CASSPLGDLASTNYGYTF. The CDR3 nucleotides are TGTGCCAGCTCACCACTCGGGGATTTGGCCTCAACTAACTATGGCTACACCTTC.

The chain uses TRBV6-2 or TRBV6-3 and TRBJ1-5, with D unresolved. The CDR3 spans 14 residues. CDR1 MNHEY and CDR2 SVGEGT come from the germline V gene. Deletions cut 6 bases from V and 0 bases from J, with 9 bases between. The CDR3 DNA follows: TGTGCCAGCAGGAGCAGCTATAGCAATCAGCCCCAGCATTTT. As protein: CASRSSYSNQPQHF.

The gene calls are TRBV6-1 and TRBJ2-5; D could derive from TRBD1 or TRBD2 (5 bases each). The V gene's germline CDR1 is MNHNS and CDR2 SASEGT. This CDR3 contains 14 residues. V lost 6 bases and J lost 4, with 15 bases in between. The DNA of the CDR3 is TGTGCCAGCAGGGCGGGCCAGGGCGGAGAGACCCAGTACTTC. Its protein is CASRAGQGGETQYF.

This clonotype was recorded a few times. This chain uses TRBV20-1 with TRBJ2-4, with D tentatively TRBD2 (6 bases). Germline V gives CDR1 DFQATT, CDR2 SNEGSKA (reference sequence). Trimming cost V 0 bases and J 0 bases, with 12 bases left between them. This CDR3 has 16 amino acids. This CDR3 is CSARDRGTLAKNIQYF. CDR3 DNA sequence: TGCAGTGCTAGAGATCGGGGGACCCTAGCCAAAAACATTCAGTACTTC.

A few counts support this clonotype. The chain combines TRBV7-2 with TRBJ2-7; tentatively, D is TRBD1 or TRBD2 (5 bases each). Trimming stripped 5 bases from V and 2 bases from J, with 13 bases between. Per germline, CDR1 SGHTA and CDR2 FQGNSA. This CDR3 region has 14 residues. CDR3 in DNA: TGTGCCAGCAGCCCCTGGGACGGCGCCTACGAGCAGTACTTC. The encoded protein is CASSPWDGAYEQYF.

This clonotype occurred a few times. The chain joins TRBV25-1 to TRBJ1-2; D is possibly TRBD1 (6 bases). CDR1 and CDR2 (germline): MGHDK, SYGVNS. The CDR3 length is 13 residues. V lost 6 bases and J 6 bases, leaving 14 bases between the germline ends. The CDR3 bases are TGTGCCAGCAGCGGAGATGGGGGCAATGGCTACACCTTC. This gives the protein CASSGDGGNGYTF.

V usage is TRBV7-9 and J usage is TRBJ2-1, with 7 bases lining up with TRBD2. CDR1 is SEHNR and CDR2 is FQNEAQ in the germline V gene (reference sequence). V lost 1 base to trimming and J lost 6 bases; unmatched junction nucleotides: 9. This CDR3 region has 16 residues. The DNA for the CDR3 is TGTGCCAGCAGCTTAGTCTTGGTAGCGGGCACCAATGAGCAGTTCTTC. Its translation is CASSLVLVAGTNEQFF.

In this sample, this clonotype turned up a few times. The genes are TRBV19 and TRBJ1-1; D is undetermined. Germline V lookup: CDR1 LNHDA, CDR2 SQIVND (reference sequence). The CDR3 has 13 amino acids. Trimming cost V 7 bases and J 1 base, with 10 bases left between them. The CDR3 sequence is CASTEGGNTEAFF. The CDR3 DNA follows: TGTGCCAGTACCGAGGGAGGGAACACTGAAGCTTTCTTT.

The CDR3 DNA reads as TGTGCCAGCAGCTTCTGGGTTAGCACAGATACGCAGTATTTT. It encodes CASSFWVSTDTQYF. The chain uses TRBV7-2 and TRBJ2-3; D not resolved. There are 14 residues in the CDR3. V was trimmed by 3 bases and J by 0 bases, leaving 7 bases between them. The germline CDR1 and CDR2 sequences are SGHTA and FQGNSA.

The chain carries TRBV18 and TRBJ2-5; D is unresolved. Germline assignment: CDR1 KGHSH and CDR2 LQKENI. V lost 2 bases and J lost 1, with 5 bases in between. CDR3 length: 13 amino acids. CDR3 bases: TGTGCCAGCTCACCAACGACCCAAGAGACCCAGTACTTC. As protein: CASSPTTQETQYF.

This clonotype was seen a few times. The genes are TRBV7-8 and TRBJ1-3; D remains ambiguous. The V end was cut by 5 bases, the J end by 0 bases, with 8 bases between. Germline V gene sequence: CDR1 SGHVS, CDR2 FQNEAQ. CDR3 length: 14 residues. CDR3 in DNA: TGTGCCAGCAGCGAACCGCACTCTGGAAACACCATATATTTT. Protein sequence: CASSEPHSGNTIYF.

The J gene is TRBJ1-2, the V gene TRBV29-1, with D possibly TRBD1 on 6 matching bases. The CDR3 spans 13 residues. V dropped 3 bases and J dropped 6 bases, with 14 bases sitting between them. CDR1 and CDR2 from the germline V gene are SQVTM and ANQGSEA. The CDR3 region is CSVDGPSGDGYTF. CDR3 DNA sequence: TGCAGCGTTGACGGTCCGTCAGGGGATGGCTACACCTTC.

This clonotype was seen a few times. This chain links TRBV7-9 with TRBJ2-7; tentatively, D is TRBD1 (5 bases). Germline values: CDR1 SEHNR, CDR2 FQNEAQ (reference sequence). The CDR3 spans 14 residues. The V and J ends lost 5 bases and 7 bases respectively, with 18 bases between them. CDR3 nucleotide sequence: TGTGCCAGCAGCACTGGACATCCTTCGGTTGAGCAGTACTTC. This encodes CASSTGHPSVEQYF.

This clonotype was seen a few times. V and J are TRBV20-1 and TRBJ2-1; 11 nucleotides agree with TRBD2. V lost 6 bases and J lost 5; bases outside the gene matches: 9. This CDR3 is 15 amino acids long. The germline V gene has CDR1 DFQATT and CDR2 SNEGSKA (reference sequence). The CDR3: CSAPNRLAGNNEQFF. CDR3 nucleotide sequence: TGCAGTGCCCCAAACAGACTAGCGGGGAACAATGAGCAGTTCTTC.

The rearrangement links TRBV30 to TRBJ1-6, with D possibly matching TRBD1 (5 bases). V dropped 2 bases and J dropped 7 bases, with 12 bases sitting between them. This CDR3 has 14 amino acids. Germline CDR1 and CDR2: GTSNPN and SVGIG (reference sequence). CDR3 sequence reads: CAWSYRQRNSPLHF. CDR3 in DNA: TGTGCCTGGAGTTATCGACAGAGGAATTCACCCCTCCACTTT.

In this sample, this clonotype turned up a few times. The chain combines TRBV7-6 with TRBJ2-2, with 10 bases identical to TRBD2. V lost 5 bases and J lost 1; bases outside the gene matches: 4. The V gene's germline CDR1 is SGHVS and CDR2 FNYEAQ. This CDR3 contains 16 residues. This CDR3 reads CASSLTSGMNTGELFF. For the CDR3, the DNA is TGTGCCAGCAGCCTCACTAGCGGGATGAACACCGGGGAGCTGTTTTTT.